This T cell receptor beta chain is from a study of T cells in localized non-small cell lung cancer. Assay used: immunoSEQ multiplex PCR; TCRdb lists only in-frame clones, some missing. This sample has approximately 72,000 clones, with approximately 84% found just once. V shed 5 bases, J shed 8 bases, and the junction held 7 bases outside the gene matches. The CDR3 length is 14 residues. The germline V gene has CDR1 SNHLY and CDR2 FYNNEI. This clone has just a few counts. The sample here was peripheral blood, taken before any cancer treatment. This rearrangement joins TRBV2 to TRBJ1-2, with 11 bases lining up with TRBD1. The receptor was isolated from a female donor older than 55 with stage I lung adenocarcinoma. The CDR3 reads CASSSGTGGRGYTF. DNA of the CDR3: TGTGCCAGCAGTTCCGGGACAGGGGGTCGGGGCTACACCTTC. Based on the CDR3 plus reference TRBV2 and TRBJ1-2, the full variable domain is EPEVTQTPSHQVTQMGQEVILRCVPISNHLYFYWYRQILGQKVEFLVSFYNNEISEKSEIFDDQFSVERPDGSNFTLKIRSTKLEDSAMYFCASSSGTGGRGYTFGSGTRLTVV.